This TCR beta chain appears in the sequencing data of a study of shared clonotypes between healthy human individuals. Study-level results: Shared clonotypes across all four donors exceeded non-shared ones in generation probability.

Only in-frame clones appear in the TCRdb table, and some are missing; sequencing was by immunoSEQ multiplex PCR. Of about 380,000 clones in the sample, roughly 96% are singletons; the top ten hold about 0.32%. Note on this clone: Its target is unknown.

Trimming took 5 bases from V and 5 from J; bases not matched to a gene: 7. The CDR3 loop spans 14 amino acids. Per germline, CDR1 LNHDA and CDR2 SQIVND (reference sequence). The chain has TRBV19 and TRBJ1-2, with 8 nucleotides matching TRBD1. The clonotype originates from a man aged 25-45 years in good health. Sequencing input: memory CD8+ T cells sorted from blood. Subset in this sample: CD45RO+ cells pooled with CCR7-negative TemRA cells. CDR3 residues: CASSRDRGLYGYTF. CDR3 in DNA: TGTGCCAGTAGTCGCGACAGGGGATTATATGGCTACACCTTC.